These 5 T cell receptor beta chains share one sample of origin, sequenced in a study of blood T cell repertoires in COVID-19. Here immunoSEQ multiplex PCR was the method, and the copy in TCRdb shows in-frame clones only, minus some. The data show roughly 290,000 clones, 70% to 90% seen once. Specimen: peripheral blood. The origin of the receptors is a woman in her 50s who had recovered from COVID-19.

V and J are TRBV7-2 and TRBJ1-2; D gene uncertain. Trimming removed 1 base from V and 4 bases from J, with 10 bases in between. This CDR3 is 14 amino acids long. Germline lookup yields CDR1 SGHTA and CDR2 FQGNSA. The CDR3 sequence: CASSLGGGSYGYTF. Written as DNA, the CDR3 is TGTGCCAGCAGCTTAGGTGGCGGGTCCTATGGCTACACCTTC.

The chain combines TRBV14 with TRBJ1-6; the match to TRBD1 covers 8 bases. Germline values: CDR1 SGHDN, CDR2 FVKESK. V dropped 3 bases and J dropped 4; count of bases not matched to a gene: 14. The CDR3 has 19 amino acids. CDR3 DNA sequence: TGTGCCAGCAGCCATCGCTTAAAGGGACAGGAAACATATAATTCACCCCTCCACTTT. This translates into CASSHRLKGQETYNSPLHF.

The V call is TRBV10-3, the J call TRBJ2-1, with 7 bases lining up with TRBD2. The CDR3 consists of 19 residues. In germline, CDR1 is ENHRY, CDR2 SYGVKD. The J segment lost 3 bases and the V segment lost 7 bases, leaving 21 bases of the junction unmatched. The CDR3 spells CAIKDRLILSRELYNEQFF. Here the CDR3 DNA reads TGTGCCATCAAGGATCGCCTTATTCTCTCGCGGGAGCTCTACAATGAGCAGTTCTTC.

CDR3 bases: TGTGCCAGCAACCCCCGGGGACTAGCGGGCAATGAGCAGTTCTTC. Its protein is CASNPRGLAGNEQFF. The rearrangement joins TRBV5-6 to TRBJ2-1, with 12 bases that match TRBD2. V lost 6 bases, J lost 6 bases, and 7 bases stayed unmatched. Germline loops: CDR1 SGHDT, CDR2 YYEEEE. CDR3 length: 15 amino acids.

Here the CDR3 DNA reads TGTGCCAGCTCACCAGAGGGACAGGGGGCCTACGAGCAGTACTTC. It specifies CASSPEGQGAYEQYF. The V and J genes are TRBV18 and TRBJ2-7; 11 nucleotides line up with TRBD1. CDR3 length: 15 residues. V lost 2 bases to trimming and J lost 2 bases; unmatched junction nucleotides: 2. Germline V gene sequence: CDR1 KGHSH, CDR2 LQKENI.